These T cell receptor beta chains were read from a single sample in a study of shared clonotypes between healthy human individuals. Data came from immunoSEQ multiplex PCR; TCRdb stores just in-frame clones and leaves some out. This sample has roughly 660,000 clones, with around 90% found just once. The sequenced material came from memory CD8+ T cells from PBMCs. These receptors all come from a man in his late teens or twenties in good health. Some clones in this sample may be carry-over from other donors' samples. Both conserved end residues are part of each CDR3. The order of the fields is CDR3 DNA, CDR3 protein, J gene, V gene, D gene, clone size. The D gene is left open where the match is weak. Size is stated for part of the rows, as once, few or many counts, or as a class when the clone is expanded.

cdr3_nt: TGTGCCAGCAGCCCTGGGACTTTATACAATGAGCAGTTCTTC; cdr3_aa: CASSPGTLYNEQFF; j_call: TRBJ2-1; v_call: TRBV7-9; d_call: NA; clone_size: NA
cdr3_nt: TGTGCCAGCAGCCCCAACCGGGGGGACTACGAGCAGTACTTC; cdr3_aa: CASSPNRGDYEQYF; j_call: TRBJ2-7; v_call: TRBV5-4; d_call: TRBD2; clone_size: NA
cdr3_nt: TGTGCCAGCAGTTTATGGGCGGGAGTCTCCTACAATGAGCAGTTCTTC; cdr3_aa: CASSLWAGVSYNEQFF; j_call: TRBJ2-1; v_call: TRBV27; d_call: TRBD2; clone_size: NA
cdr3_nt: TGTGCCAGCAGTTTTGGACCTGCCTACGAGCAGTACTTC; cdr3_aa: CASSFGPAYEQYF; j_call: TRBJ2-7; v_call: TRBV27; d_call: NA; clone_size: NA
cdr3_nt: TGTGCCAGCACCCAGCGGCCAGGGGAAAACACCATATATTTT; cdr3_aa: CASTQRPGENTIYF; j_call: TRBJ1-3; v_call: TRBV9; d_call: NA; clone_size: NA
cdr3_nt: TGCGCCAGCAGCCAAGTGTCGCCGATAAGCACAGATACGCAGTATTTT; cdr3_aa: CASSQVSPISTDTQYF; j_call: TRBJ2-3; v_call: TRBV4-1; d_call: NA; clone_size: NA
cdr3_nt: TGTGCCAGCAGCTCCATAGCGGGAGCAACAGATACGCAGTATTTT; cdr3_aa: CASSSIAGATDTQYF; j_call: TRBJ2-3; v_call: TRBV11-3; d_call: TRBD2; clone_size: NA
cdr3_nt: TGTGCCAGCAGCGTAGTAGGGACCATGAACACTGAAGCTTTCTTT; cdr3_aa: CASSVVGTMNTEAFF; j_call: TRBJ1-1; v_call: TRBV9; d_call: NA; clone_size: once
cdr3_nt: TGTGCCAGCCTCTATAGAGACTATCCCAATGAGCAGTTCTTC; cdr3_aa: CASLYRDYPNEQFF; j_call: TRBJ2-1; v_call: TRBV28; d_call: NA; clone_size: NA
cdr3_nt: TGCGCCAGCAGCCCATCGGGGGCGCCGGGGACCCAGTACTTC; cdr3_aa: CASSPSGAPGTQYF; j_call: TRBJ2-5; v_call: TRBV4-3; d_call: NA; clone_size: NA
cdr3_nt: TGCGCCAGCAGCTTGGCCAGGGAGAGCTACGAGCAGTACTTC; cdr3_aa: CASSLARESYEQYF; j_call: TRBJ2-7; v_call: TRBV5-1; d_call: NA; clone_size: NA
cdr3_nt: TGTGCCAGCAGCTTACAGGGCTGGGAGCAGTTCTTC; cdr3_aa: CASSLQGWEQFF; j_call: TRBJ2-1; v_call: TRBV7-8; d_call: NA; clone_size: NA
cdr3_nt: TGTGCCTGGTCACCGGGCTCCGTTGAGCAGTTCTTC; cdr3_aa: CAWSPGSVEQFF; j_call: TRBJ2-1; v_call: TRBV30; d_call: NA; clone_size: NA
cdr3_nt: TGCGCCAGCAGCCATTGGGGACGGTCGAACACCGGGGAGCTGTTTTTT; cdr3_aa: CASSHWGRSNTGELFF; j_call: TRBJ2-2; v_call: TRBV4-3; d_call: NA; clone_size: NA